Below, 23 T cell receptor beta chains from the same sample are listed, as sequenced in a study of blood T cell repertoires in COVID-19. TCRdb's copy holds only in-frame clones and misses some; the assay was immunoSEQ multiplex PCR. The table records hundreds of thousands of clones, 85% of them present only once. Sequenced material: peripheral blood. The source is a woman aged 45-60 years with active or convalescent COVID-19.

The chain recombines TRBV25-1 with TRBJ1-2; D gene ambiguous. Between the trimmed V and J ends, which lost 6 bases and 8 bases, there was a span of 16 bases. This CDR3 is built from 13 residues. The germline CDR1 and CDR2 sequences are MGHDK and SYGVNS. In DNA form, the CDR3 reads TGTGCCAGCAGAGTCGGGCCCCGGGGAGGCTACACCTTC. It is translated as CASRVGPRGGYTF.

The chain recombines TRBV9 with TRBJ2-5, with 7 bases aligning to TRBD2. V trimming: 4 bases; J trimming: 5 bases; junction bases outside the gene matches: 14. This CDR3 is 16 amino acids long. The germline V gene has CDR1 SGDLS and CDR2 YYNGEE. This CDR3 is CASSRDSGLEWETQYF. In DNA form, the CDR3 reads TGTGCCAGCAGCCGAGATAGCGGGCTGGAGTGGGAGACCCAGTACTTC.

This clone occurred a few times. This sequence joins TRBV15 and TRBJ2-1; D is possibly TRBD2 (6 bases). V lost 1 base and J 6 bases, leaving 13 bases between the germline ends. Germline V gives CDR1 LNHNV, CDR2 YYDKDF (reference sequence). The length of the CDR3 is 15 residues. In DNA, the CDR3 is TGTGCCACCAGCAGAGGACTAGGAGGGATCAATGAGCAGTTCTTC. Amino acid sequence: CATSRGLGGINEQFF.

This clone was seen a single time. This chain links TRBV5-4 with TRBJ2-1, with 8 bases lining up with TRBD2. The CDR3 spans 16 residues. Per germline, CDR1 SGHNT and CDR2 YYREEE (reference sequence). The trim removed 0 bases at V and 5 bases at J, leaving 7 bases unmatched. In DNA form, the CDR3 reads TGTGCCAGCAGCTTGGATTCCCCACTAGCGGACAATGAGCAGTTCTTC. It specifies CASSLDSPLADNEQFF.

This chain links TRBV28 with TRBJ2-1; D uncertain. Trimming removed 3 bases from V and 3 bases from J, with 12 bases in between. This CDR3 comprises 15 residues. Germline V lookup: CDR1 MDHEN, CDR2 SYDVKM. The CDR3 region is CASSFADASYNEQFF. The CDR3 coding sequence is TGTGCCAGCAGTTTCGCAGACGCTAGCTACAATGAGCAGTTCTTC.

This chain joins TRBV27 and TRBJ2-7, with 7 bases fitting TRBD2. The trim removed 2 bases at V and 2 bases at J, leaving 6 bases unmatched. CDR1 is MNHEY and CDR2 is SMNVEV in the germline V gene (reference sequence). The CDR3 consists of 15 residues. CDR3 sequence (DNA): TGTGCCAGCAGTTTAAAGGGCGGGAGCACCTACGAGCAGTACTTC. It is translated as CASSLKGGSTYEQYF.

The rearrangement uses TRBV2 and TRBJ2-5, with 11 bases aligning to TRBD2. Germline V gene sequence: CDR1 SNHLY, CDR2 FYNNEI. V lost 6 bases and J lost 5; bases outside the gene matches: 11. This CDR3 spans 16 amino acids. The CDR3 loop is CASRNRLAGMLETQYF. In nucleotides, the CDR3 is TGTGCCAGCAGGAATCGACTAGCGGGGATGTTGGAGACCCAGTACTTC.

The rearrangement joins TRBV3-1 (or the pseudogene TRBV3-2) to TRBJ2-1, with 16 bases fitting TRBD2. CDR1 and CDR2 (germline): LGHDT, YNNKEL (reference sequence). This CDR3 spans 16 amino acids. J gave up 8 bases and V 5 bases, and 6 bases lay outside the gene matches. Written as DNA, the CDR3 is TGTGCCAGCAGCGCGGGACTAGCGGGAGGGATCTATGAGCAGTTCTTC. It translates to CASSAGLAGGIYEQFF.

The CDR3 spells CASSLNGRGNQPQHF. In DNA form, the CDR3 reads TGTGCCAGCAGTTTAAATGGCAGGGGCAATCAGCCCCAGCATTTT. The V gene is TRBV28, the J gene TRBJ1-5; TRBD1 might be the D (5 bases). Trimming removed 2 bases at V and 2 bases at J, with 10 bases between. In germline, CDR1 is MDHEN, CDR2 SYDVKM. This CDR3 is built from 15 residues. The complete variable domain, with remaining parts taken from reference TRBV28 and TRBJ1-5, reads DVKVTQSSRYLVKRTGEKVFLECVQDMDHENMFWYRQDPGLGLRLIYFSYDVKMKEKGDIPEGYSVSREKKERFSLILESASTNQTSMYLCASSLNGRGNQPQHFGDGTRLSIL.

The chain couples TRBV29-1 to TRBJ2-1; TRBD2 might be the D (5 bases). CDR3 size: 16 residues. V was clipped by 0 bases and J by 0 bases, with 12 bases between them. Germline V gene lookup returns CDR1 SQVTM and CDR2 ANQGSEA. The CDR3 is CSVEDPIASSYNEQFF. CDR3 nucleotide sequence: TGCAGCGTTGAAGACCCCATAGCGAGCTCCTACAATGAGCAGTTCTTC.

V gene TRBV10-3 combines with J gene TRBJ1-1, with D possibly being TRBD1 (5 bases). CDR1 ENHRY and CDR2 SYGVKD come from the germline V gene. This CDR3 is 13 amino acids long. V was shortened by 0 bases and J by 3 bases, with 5 bases between the two germline ends. The DNA for the CDR3 is TGTGCCATCAGTGAGTCCAGGGACACTGAAGCTTTCTTT. This codes for CAISESRDTEAFF.

The V gene is TRBV7-2, the J gene TRBJ1-1, with D hard to call. Between the trimmed V and J ends, which lost 1 base and 0 bases, there was a span of 9 bases. This CDR3 region has 15 residues. Germline values: CDR1 SGHTA, CDR2 FQGNSA. CDR3 amino acids: CASSLDPGLNTEAFF. The CDR3 region has the DNA TGTGCCAGCAGCTTAGATCCGGGGTTGAACACTGAAGCTTTCTTT.

CDR3 region: CASSPRGSQGGYTF. For the CDR3, the DNA is TGTGCCAGCAGCCCCAGGGGGTCCCAAGGGGGCTACACCTTC. V is TRBV3-1 (or the pseudogene TRBV3-2) and J is TRBJ1-2, with 7 bases matching TRBD1. Germline V gene data show CDR1 as LGHDT and CDR2 as YNNKEL (reference sequence). With 4 bases clipped from V and 8 bases from J, the junction kept 10 bases outside the gene matches. The CDR3 extends over 14 amino acids.

V usage is TRBV7-9 and J usage is TRBJ2-7, with 11 bases identical to TRBD2. The V and J ends lost 3 bases and 6 bases, in that order; junction bases with no gene match: 7. This CDR3 spans 15 amino acids. The germline V gene encodes CDR1 SEHNR and CDR2 FQNEAQ (reference sequence). The DNA of the CDR3 is TGTGCCAGCAGCTTGACTAGCGGGGCTCCCCTCGAGCAGTACTTC. The encoded protein is CASSLTSGAPLEQYF.

The chain uses TRBV5-1 and TRBJ2-2; 15 bases line up with TRBD2. V lost 4 bases to trimming and J lost 6 bases; unmatched junction nucleotides: 4. CDR1 is SGHRS and CDR2 is YFSETQ in the germline V gene. The CDR3 runs to 16 residues. CDR3 region: CASSGGLAGGAGELFF. CDR3 nucleotides: TGCGCCAGCAGCGGGGGACTAGCGGGAGGCGCCGGGGAGCTGTTTTTT.

The chain recombines TRBV5-6 with TRBJ1-1, with a weak D call TRBD1 (6 bases). Deletions cut 3 bases from V and 3 bases from J, with 15 bases between. The germline V gene encodes CDR1 SGHDT and CDR2 YYEEEE. The CDR3 contains 15 residues. The CDR3 DNA reads TGTGCCAGCAGCTCATTACAGGGTGGAGACACTGAAGCTTTCTTT. Residues: CASSSLQGGDTEAFF.

The CDR3 region has the DNA TGTGCCAGTACATTGATCGGGACAGGTGATGCAGATACGCAGTATTTT. Protein sequence: CASTLIGTGDADTQYF. The rearrangement links TRBV19 to TRBJ2-3; TRBD1 matches at 8 bases. The J segment lost 4 bases and the V segment lost 7 bases, leaving 13 bases of the junction unmatched. CDR3 length: 16 amino acids. The V gene's germline CDR1 is LNHDA and CDR2 SQIVND (reference sequence).

This rearrangement joins TRBV6-5 to TRBJ1-2; 7 bases fit TRBD1. Germline-derived CDR1 and CDR2 are MNHEY and SVGAGI. With 6 bases clipped from V and 13 bases from J, the junction kept 8 bases outside the gene matches. The CDR3 runs 11 residues. CDR3: CASSRQGFLTF. The CDR3 DNA is TGTGCCAGCAGCCGACAGGGATTCCTCACCTTC.

This clone was picked up one time. This sequence joins TRBV19 and TRBJ2-1; D is uncertain. V was cut by 3 bases and J by 3 bases, with 9 bases left in between. The CDR3 totals 14 residues. The V gene's germline CDR1 is LNHDA and CDR2 SQIVND (reference sequence). The CDR3 DNA follows: TGTGCCAGTAGTATTGGGCTAAACTACAATGAGCAGTTCTTC. Encoded protein: CASSIGLNYNEQFF.

This chain links TRBV5-1 with TRBJ1-1, with TRBD1 matching over 7 bases. V gave up 7 bases and J gave up 0 bases; unmatched junction bases: 12. Germline V lookup: CDR1 SGHRS, CDR2 YFSETQ. The CDR3 extends over 16 amino acids. The CDR3 is CASRLSATGVNTEAFF. The DNA for the CDR3 is TGCGCCAGCCGTTTATCCGCTACAGGGGTGAACACTGAAGCTTTCTTT.

The CDR3 sequence: CASSLGGATIWEQFF. CDR3 in DNA: TGTGCCAGCAGCTTGGGCGGGGCGACAATTTGGGAGCAGTTCTTC. V gene TRBV11-2 combines with J gene TRBJ2-1; possibly TRBD2 for D (6 bases). CDR1 is SGHAT and CDR2 is FQNNGV in the germline V gene. The CDR3 runs to 15 residues. The ends were cut back, 3 bases at V and 10 bases at J, with 19 bases in the middle.

V is TRBV6-6 and J is TRBJ2-3; TRBD2 aligns across 11 bases. The junction had 3 bases not matched to a gene; V was cut back by 2 bases and J by 2 bases. Germline V gene data show CDR1 as MNHNY and CDR2 as SVGAGI (reference sequence). The CDR3 is 16 amino acids. CDR3 sequence: CASSYALAGATDTQYF. The CDR3, as DNA: TGTGCCAGCAGTTACGCACTAGCGGGAGCCACAGATACGCAGTATTTT.

The chain joins TRBV7-6 to TRBJ2-3; 9 positions agree with TRBD2. CDR3 length equals 15 residues. V gave up 5 bases and J gave up 8 bases; unmatched junction bases: 11. The germline CDR1 and CDR2 sequences are SGHVS and FNYEAQ. The CDR3 is CASSPLAGVGATQYF. Written as DNA, the CDR3 is TGTGCCAGCAGCCCCTTAGCGGGAGTCGGCGCTACGCAGTATTTT. The variable domain in full, completed from reference TRBV7-6 and TRBJ2-3, reads GAGVSQSPRYKVTKRGQDVALRCDPISGHVSLYWYRQALGQGPEFLTYFNYEAQQDKSGLPNDRFSAERPEGSISTLTIQRTEQRDSAMYRCASSPLAGVGATQYFGPGTRLTVL.